Shown below are 28 T cell receptor beta chains from a single sample sequenced in a study of control samples from healthy donors and cancer patients. Data came from immunoSEQ multiplex PCR; TCRdb stores just in-frame clones and leaves some out. Among under 85,000 clones listed, approximately 80% were seen once. Sequencing input: PBMCs. The receptors derive from a woman aged 45-65 years with lung cancer.

As DNA, the CDR3 is TGTGCCAGCAGCTCCGGTTATTATCCTAGCAATCAGCCCCAGCATTTT. Translated: CASSSGYYPSNQPQHF. V gene TRBV11-2 combines with J gene TRBJ1-5; D is unresolved. This CDR3 is built from 16 residues. Trimming left V 4 bases short and J 0 bases short, with 13 bases between. Looked up from germline, CDR1 is SGHAT and CDR2 is FQNNGV. The full variable domain, its missing parts supplied by reference TRBV11-2 and TRBJ1-5, is EAGVAQSPRYKIIEKRQSVAFWCNPISGHATLYWYQQILGQGPKLLIQFQNNGVVDDSQLPKDRFSAERLKGVDSTLKIQPAKLEDSAVYLCASSSGYYPSNQPQHFGDGTRLSIL.

The chain links TRBV5-4 to TRBJ2-5, with D tentatively TRBD1 or TRBD2 (5 bases each). Germline V gene data show CDR1 as SGHNT and CDR2 as YYREEE (reference sequence). The CDR3 length is 13 residues. The germline V and J ends were trimmed by 5 bases and 1 base, with 9 bases remaining between them. The CDR3: CASSRDLQETQYF. CDR3 DNA: TGTGCCAGCAGTCGGGACCTCCAAGAGACCCAGTACTTC.

This chain connects TRBV24-1 to TRBJ2-5; 8 bases match TRBD1. Germline loops: CDR1 KGHDR, CDR2 SFDVKD. With 9 bases clipped from V and 5 bases from J, the junction kept 7 bases outside the gene matches. The CDR3 length is 13 residues. The CDR3 spells CATGTDRAETQYF. CDR3 coding DNA: TGTGCCACCGGAACGGACAGGGCCGAGACCCAGTACTTC.

The chain joins TRBV19 to TRBJ1-1, with D tentatively TRBD1 (5 bases). Trimming removed 8 bases at V and 3 bases at J, with 13 bases between. This CDR3 comprises 13 residues. CDR1 and CDR2 from the germline V gene are LNHDA and SQIVND (reference sequence). CDR3 protein: CASRGPGDTEAFF. CDR3 nucleotide sequence: TGTGCCAGTCGCGGTCCGGGGGACACTGAAGCTTTCTTT.

The chain couples TRBV6-5 to TRBJ1-2; no firm D call. Germline CDR1 and CDR2: MNHEY and SVGAGI. With 4 bases removed from V and 2 bases from J, the gap between germline ends came to 11 bases. The CDR3 length is 14 residues. The CDR3 sequence is CASSSIPGNYGYTF. CDR3 DNA sequence: TGTGCCAGCAGTTCGATCCCCGGCAACTATGGCTACACCTTC.

This sequence joins TRBV18 and TRBJ1-5; D is possibly TRBD1 (5 bases). V lost 2 bases and J lost 7, with 12 bases in between. Germline assignment: CDR1 KGHSH and CDR2 LQKENI. This CDR3 has 14 residues. CDR3 DNA: TGTGCCAGCTCACCATCAGGGTGGAACCAGCCCCAGCATTTT. Residues: CASSPSGWNQPQHF.

The gene calls are TRBV5-4 and TRBJ2-4; 8 bases match TRBD1. The germline CDR1 and CDR2 sequences are SGHNT and YYREEE (reference sequence). This CDR3 has 20 amino acids. The ends lost 0 bases at V and 7 bases at J; junction bases unmatched: 21. CDR3 nucleotide sequence: TGTGCCAGCAGCTTGGGATTCCGGGACAGGCTTGCGGATGGGGAGAACATTCAGTACTTC. Residues: CASSLGFRDRLADGENIQYF.

The rearrangement joins TRBV9 to TRBJ1-2, with 12 bases matching TRBD1. From germline, CDR1 is SGDLS and CDR2 YYNGEE. The CDR3 consists of 17 residues. With 3 bases clipped from V and 3 bases from J, the junction kept 9 bases outside the gene matches. The CDR3 region is CASSATDGTGGYYGYTF. Written as DNA, the CDR3 is TGTGCCAGCAGCGCAACAGACGGGACAGGGGGCTACTATGGCTACACCTTC.

V and J are TRBV7-8 and TRBJ2-5; no reliable D call. This CDR3 comprises 14 residues. Deletions cut 0 bases from V and 5 bases from J, with 10 bases between. In germline, CDR1 is SGHVS, CDR2 FQNEAQ. The CDR3 bases are TGTGCCAGCAGCTTAGCGCTTATCGGGGAGACCCAGTACTTC. This encodes CASSLALIGETQYF.

Concerning this clone itself: Other DNA sequences in this sample translate to the same CDR3. This chain uses TRBV7-9 with TRBJ2-7; TRBD2 matches 8 bases. With 5 bases clipped from V and 1 base from J, the junction kept 7 bases outside the gene matches. The CDR3 runs 15 residues. The germline V gene encodes CDR1 SEHNR and CDR2 FQNEAQ (reference sequence). The CDR3 reads CASSPTGGGSYEQYF. CDR3 DNA sequence: TGTGCCAGCAGCCCCACCGGGGGGGGTTCCTACGAGCAGTACTTC.

V is TRBV2 and J is TRBJ1-1, with a tentative D call TRBD1 (6 bases). Germline V CDR1 and CDR2: SNHLY, FYNNEI. The CDR3 extends over 13 amino acids. V was cut by 10 bases and J by 0 bases, with 12 bases left in between. Written as DNA, the CDR3 is TGTGCCAACCGACAGGCTATGAACACTGAAGCTTTCTTT. Its protein is CANRQAMNTEAFF. Variable domain in full (rest from reference TRBV2 and TRBJ1-1): EPEVTQTPSHQVTQMGQEVILRCVPISNHLYFYWYRQILGQKVEFLVSFYNNEISEKSEIFDDQFSVERPDGSNFTLKIRSTKLEDSAMYFCANRQAMNTEAFFGQGTRLTVV.

This sequence joins TRBV20-1 and TRBJ1-2, with no clear D. Looked up from germline, CDR1 is DFQATT and CDR2 is SNEGSKA (reference sequence). Trimming removed 2 bases at V and 5 bases at J, with 6 bases between. The CDR3 spans 11 residues. The DNA for the CDR3 is TGCAGTGCTAGATACCAGTATGGCTACACCTTC. Amino acid sequence: CSARYQYGYTF.

This chain connects TRBV5-1 to TRBJ2-2; D may match TRBD1 or TRBD2 (6 bases each). Germline lookup yields CDR1 SGHRS and CDR2 YFSETQ. V was trimmed by 5 bases and J by 6 bases, leaving 14 bases between them. The CDR3 covers 14 residues. The CDR3 bases are TGCGCCAGCAGTTGGGCAGGGGAGGCCGGGGAGCTGTTTTTT. Its translation is CASSWAGEAGELFF.

This rearrangement joins TRBV18 to TRBJ1-1; D unclear. The V end was cut by 1 base, the J end by 5 bases, with 8 bases between. The CDR3 is 13 residues long. Germline CDR1 is KGHSH and CDR2 is LQKENI. In nucleotides, the CDR3 is TGTGCCAGCTCACCACTGAGCCAGACTGAAGCTTTCTTT. Encoded protein: CASSPLSQTEAFF. The variable domain in full, with the rest retrieved from reference TRBV18 and TRBJ1-1, is NAGVMQNPRHLVRRRGQEARLRCSPMKGHSHVYWYRQLPEEGLKFMVYLQKENIIDESGMPKERFSAEFPKEGPSILRIQQVVRGDSAAYFCASSPLSQTEAFFGQGTRLTVV.

This rearrangement joins TRBV27 to TRBJ2-2; D is perhaps TRBD2 (5 bases). The CDR3 covers 15 residues. With 2 bases removed from V and 5 bases from J, the gap between germline ends came to 12 bases. The germline CDR1 and CDR2 sequences are MNHEY and SMNVEV (reference sequence). CDR3 coding DNA: TGTGCCAGCAGTTTAAAGAATCCGGGGACCGGGGAGCTGTTTTTT. Protein product: CASSLKNPGTGELFF.

The V gene is TRBV7-3, the J gene TRBJ1-2; D gene ambiguous. This CDR3 region has 13 residues. Trimming shortened V by 5 bases and J by 4 bases, and 11 bases separated the two germline ends. Germline loops: CDR1 SGHTA, CDR2 FQGTGA. The DNA of the CDR3 is TGTGCCAGCAGCCCCGACGGTCTCTATGGCTACACCTTC. This codes for CASSPDGLYGYTF.

The rearrangement joins TRBV28 to TRBJ1-4; a possible D gene is TRBD1 (5 bases). V gave up 6 bases and J gave up 2 bases, with 22 bases separating them. The CDR3 contains 18 residues. Germline lookup yields CDR1 MDHEN and CDR2 SYDVKM. The CDR3 region is CASSSRPGGRRTNEKLFF. DNA of the CDR3: TGTGCCAGCAGCTCTCGTCCGGGGGGGAGGCGCACTAATGAAAAACTGTTTTTT.

The J gene is TRBJ2-5, the V gene TRBV28; D is undetermined. Germline V gives CDR1 MDHEN, CDR2 SYDVKM. V dropped 5 bases and J dropped 1 base, with 5 bases sitting between them. The CDR3 sequence is 12 residues long. The CDR3 protein is CASSRTQETQYF. In DNA, the CDR3 is TGTGCCAGCAGTAGGACCCAAGAGACCCAGTACTTC.

This clone was observed once. The junction departs from the called germline gene at one end, perhaps through a read error. The chain recombines TRBV7-2 with TRBJ1-2, with TRBD1 matching over 9 bases. In germline, CDR1 is SGHTA, CDR2 FQGNSA. The CDR3 sequence is 16 residues long. CDR3 DNA sequence: TGTGCCAGCAGCTTGTCGGGACAGGGATGGAACTATGGCCACACCTTC. Residues: CASSLSGQGWNYGHTF.

The gene calls are TRBV19 and TRBJ1-1; possible D gene TRBD1, 5 bases. This CDR3 has 13 residues. Germline CDR1 and CDR2: LNHDA and SQIVND (reference sequence). Trimming removed 3 bases at V and 7 bases at J, with 12 bases between. CDR3 sequence (DNA): TGTGCCAGTAGTATCTGGCAGGGCGGTGAAGCTTTCTTT. This encodes CASSIWQGGEAFF.

The chain uses TRBV7-3 and TRBJ2-5; TRBD2 matches at 9 bases. Germline V gene lookup returns CDR1 SGHTA and CDR2 FQGTGA. This CDR3 has 15 residues. Unmatched junction bases numbered 4, after V lost 3 bases and J lost 2 bases. The CDR3 is CASSFSGGPQETQYF. The DNA for the CDR3 is TGTGCCAGCAGCTTTAGCGGGGGCCCTCAAGAGACCCAGTACTTC.

The chain links TRBV24-1 to TRBJ2-1; 8 bases are a match to TRBD1. The CDR3 spans 16 residues. Trimming removed 3 bases from V and 5 bases from J; junction bases left unmatched: 8. The germline V gene encodes CDR1 KGHDR and CDR2 SFDVKD. Written as DNA, the CDR3 is TGTGCCACCAGTGATCTCCGGACAGGGATCCACAATGAGCAGTTCTTC. This encodes CATSDLRTGIHNEQFF.

This rearrangement joins TRBV11-2 to TRBJ1-1, with D possibly matching TRBD1 (6 bases). This CDR3 comprises 14 residues. Trimming shortened V by 5 bases and J by 2 bases, and 12 bases separated the two germline ends. The germline gives CDR1 SGHAT, CDR2 FQNNGV. CDR3: CASSPGTTNTEAFF. The CDR3 DNA sequence: TGTGCCAGCAGCCCGGGGACAACCAACACTGAAGCTTTCTTT.

Turning to this clone: The sample has other DNA sequences that encode this CDR3 too. The chain carries TRBV10-3 and TRBJ2-7, with 10 bases fitting TRBD1. V gave up 0 bases and J gave up 4 bases; unmatched junction bases: 3. The CDR3 has 15 residues. Germline CDR1 ENHRY, CDR2 SYGVKD. The CDR3 DNA reads as TGTGCCATCAGTGAGTCGGGGACAGGGGCGTACGAGCAGTACTTC. Its protein product is CAISESGTGAYEQYF.

This rearrangement joins TRBV10-3 to TRBJ1-1, with 8 bases lining up with TRBD1. In germline, CDR1 is ENHRY, CDR2 SYGVKD. J gave up 3 bases and V 2 bases, and 2 bases lay outside the gene matches. The CDR3 extends over 14 amino acids. CDR3 sequence reads: CAISEGQGDTEAFF. The CDR3 DNA reads TGTGCCATCAGTGAGGGACAGGGTGACACTGAAGCTTTCTTT.

The chain carries TRBV5-1 and TRBJ2-5; 12 bases are a match to TRBD1. The V segment lost 3 bases and the J segment 3 bases; nucleotides outside the gene matches: 6. There are 16 residues in the CDR3. CDR1 and CDR2 from the germline V gene are SGHRS and YFSETQ. Here the CDR3 reads CASSSGGTGGEETQYF. DNA for the CDR3: TGCGCCAGCAGCTCTGGGGGGACAGGGGGCGAAGAGACCCAGTACTTC.

This clone has only a few counts. The chain's CDR3 is CASSLDPIGTGSSYEQYF. Written as DNA, the CDR3 is TGCGCCAGCAGCTTAGACCCGATCGGGACAGGGTCCTCCTACGAGCAGTACTTC. This chain links TRBV5-1 with TRBJ2-7, with TRBD1 matching over 9 bases. The CDR3 has 18 amino acids. V was clipped by 2 bases and J by 0 bases; unmatched bases: 12. CDR1 and CDR2 (germline): SGHRS, YFSETQ. The full variable domain, in which reference TRBV5-1 and TRBJ2-7 provide the parts outside the CDR3, is KAGVTQTPRYLIKTRGQQVTLSCSPISGHRSVSWYQQTPGQGLQFLFEYFSETQRNKGNFPGRFSGRQFSNSRSEMNVSTLELGDSALYLCASSLDPIGTGSSYEQYFGPGTRLTVT.

This chain uses TRBV15 with TRBJ2-5; D gene uncertain. Germline CDR1 LNHNV, CDR2 YYDKDF (reference sequence). V lost 0 bases to trimming and J lost 7 bases, with 15 bases between them. The CDR3 sequence is 15 residues long. The CDR3 DNA is TGTGCCACCAGCAGAGATCCTTCCTCTTACGTGACCCAGTACTTC. It specifies CATSRDPSSYVTQYF.